The 21 T cell receptor beta chains listed next were all sequenced from one sample in a study of human T cells and chemical hapten exposure. Time point described: patch test 3, about 24 weeks after DPC sensitization. Treatment here: therapeutic diphenylcyclopropenone sensitization with weekly scalp DPC. In TCRdb, the RACE reads were re-called with MiXCR into one record per CDR3 protein. The sample carries around 70,000 distinct CDR3 sequences, roughly 10% recorded once. Specimen: whole blood, collected in connection with sensitization to the hapten diphenylcyclopropenone (DPC). These receptors were taken from a woman between 45 and 65 years old with alopecia areata. Some clones in this sample may be carry-over from other donors' samples.

This clonotype appeared a few times. The gene calls are TRBV7-6 and TRBJ2-1, with 7 bases that match TRBD1. The CDR3 has 13 residues. CDR1 is SGHVS, CDR2 FNYEAQ, per germline. V was pared by 6 bases and J by 6 bases, with 5 bases of the junction left unmatched. The CDR3, as DNA: TGTGCCAGCAGTGACAGGGTCCCCAATGAGCAGTTCTTC. Translating it yields CASSDRVPNEQFF.

The rearrangement uses TRBV18 and TRBJ2-3; 8 nucleotides agree with TRBD1. Trimming at V came to 3 bases and at J to 5 bases, leaving 13 bases not matched to a gene. Looked up from germline, CDR1 is KGHSH and CDR2 is LQKENI. This CDR3 spans 17 amino acids. The CDR3 loop reads CASSPYPGQGSIDTQYF. The CDR3 DNA sequence: TGTGCCAGCTCACCGTATCCAGGACAGGGTTCGATAGATACGCAGTATTTT.

This clonotype was seen repeatedly, ten times or more. This sequence joins TRBV5-1 and TRBJ1-1; D not resolved. Germline CDR1 SGHRS, CDR2 YFSETQ. V was clipped by 0 bases and J by 1 base, with 10 bases between them. The CDR3 consists of 15 residues. This CDR3 is CASSLGGSQNTEAFF. CDR3 nucleotides: TGCGCCAGCAGCTTGGGTGGAAGTCAGAACACTGAAGCTTTCTTT.

This clonotype was picked up many times. The chain has TRBV27 and TRBJ1-2; D is undetermined. V lost 5 bases, J lost 5 bases, and 15 bases lay in between. CDR1 is MNHEY and CDR2 is SMNVEV in the germline V gene (reference sequence). The CDR3 runs 14 residues. Here the CDR3 reads CASSPGGASYGYTF. The CDR3, as DNA: TGTGCCAGCAGTCCCGGAGGAGCTAGTTATGGCTACACCTTC.

This clonotype was seen only a few times. This sequence joins TRBV24-1 and TRBJ2-7; the D call may be TRBD1 or TRBD2 (5 bases each). CDR1 is KGHDR and CDR2 is SFDVKD in the germline V gene. The CDR3 totals 14 residues. Deletions cut 9 bases from V and 2 bases from J, with 16 bases between. CDR3 nucleotides: TGTGCCACCGCTCCTTCGGGGCCTCCCTACGAGCAGTACTTC. Amino acid sequence: CATAPSGPPYEQYF.

This clonotype was observed a handful of times. The gene calls are TRBV5-4 and TRBJ2-3, with TRBD1 identical over 7 bases. The germline CDR1 and CDR2 sequences are SGHNT and YYREEE (reference sequence). The CDR3 totals 16 residues. With 2 bases clipped from V and 1 base from J, the junction kept 7 bases outside the gene matches. CDR3 bases: TGTGCCAGCAGCTTAGACAGGGCGTTAGGCACAGATACGCAGTATTTT. Translation gives CASSLDRALGTDTQYF.

This clonotype was observed at least ten times. The chain combines TRBV18 with TRBJ1-1, with TRBD1 as a possible D gene (6 bases). The V gene's germline CDR1 is KGHSH and CDR2 LQKENI. Trimming stripped 2 bases from V and 7 bases from J, with 14 bases between. The CDR3 totals 14 residues. The DNA for the CDR3 is TGTGCCAGCTCACCAACAGGGCTAGGGCGTGAAGCTTTCTTT. Protein: CASSPTGLGREAFF.

This clonotype was observed a few times. The genes are TRBV18 and TRBJ1-1; D is perhaps TRBD1 (6 bases). The CDR3 runs 15 residues. V was shortened by 3 bases and J by 0 bases, with 11 bases between the two germline ends. From germline, CDR1 is KGHSH and CDR2 LQKENI. The DNA for the CDR3 is TGTGCCAGCTCACCCAGGGGACAAATGAACACTGAAGCTTTCTTT. It encodes CASSPRGQMNTEAFF.

This clonotype was recorded a few times. This chain connects TRBV28 to TRBJ1-1, with D uncertain. V lost 3 bases and J lost 5, with 7 bases in between. Germline lookup yields CDR1 MDHEN and CDR2 SYDVKM. CDR3 length: 12 amino acids. This chain's CDR3 is CASSLYITEAFF. The CDR3 region has the DNA TGTGCCAGCAGTTTGTACATAACTGAAGCTTTCTTT.

About this clonotype itself: With a much larger clone just one base away, this may be a read error. The rearrangement joins TRBV3-1 to TRBJ2-5, with 11 nucleotides matching TRBD2. There are 14 residues in the CDR3. From germline, CDR1 is LGHDT and CDR2 YNNKEL (reference sequence). The CDR3, as DNA: TGTACCAGCAGCCAACTAGCGGGGGATGAGACCCAGTACTTC. It is translated as CTSSQLAGDETQYF.

This clonotype has ten or more counts. The CDR3 protein is CASSLVSAGDEKLFF. The DNA for the CDR3 is TGTGCCAGCAGCTTGGTGTCGGCGGGAGATGAAAAACTGTTTTTT. The chain links TRBV5-6 to TRBJ1-4; no definite D call. This CDR3 has 15 residues. With 0 bases removed from V and 6 bases from J, the gap between germline ends came to 12 bases. Per the germline V gene, CDR1 is SGHDT and CDR2 is YYEEEE.

In this sample, this clonotype turned up many times. This chain connects TRBV7-2 to TRBJ2-2, with D uncertain. V lost 5 bases and J lost 2, with 15 bases in between. Germline CDR1 and CDR2: SGHTA and FQGNSA. The CDR3 length is 16 residues. The CDR3 sequence is CASSHPWVANTGELFF. Here the CDR3 DNA reads TGTGCCAGCAGCCACCCATGGGTAGCTAACACCGGGGAGCTGTTTTTT.

This clonotype was observed a handful of times. The chain carries TRBV28 and TRBJ1-5; TRBD1 agrees at 7 bases. V lost 5 bases and J lost 5; bases outside the gene matches: 6. The CDR3 spans 14 residues. Germline V gene sequence: CDR1 MDHEN, CDR2 SYDVKM. CDR3 protein: CASSIDRAHQPQHF. The CDR3 nucleotides read TGTGCCAGCAGTATAGACAGGGCCCATCAGCCCCAGCATTTT.

As concerns this clonotype: The germline gene is not matched at one end of the junction; a read error may be the cause. The chain recombines TRBV19 with TRBJ1-5, with D maybe TRBD1 (6 bases). Germline V CDR1 and CDR2: LNHDA, SQIVND (reference sequence). This CDR3 region has 15 residues. The CDR3 DNA reads as TGTGCCAGTAGTAGGTCCGGGACAAGCAATCAACCCCAGCATTTT. Translation gives CASSRSGTSNQPQHF. The full variable domain, in which reference TRBV19 and TRBJ1-5 provide the parts outside the CDR3, is DGGITQSPKYLFRKEGQNVTLSCEQNLNHDAMYWYRQDPGQGLRLIYYSQIVNDFQKGDIAEGYSVSREKKESFPLTVTSAQKNPTAFYLCASSRSGTSNQPQHFGDGTRLSIL.

In this sample, this clonotype turned up a few times. V and J are TRBV7-2 and TRBJ1-3; tentatively, D is TRBD1 (5 bases). The V end lost 3 bases, the J end lost 0 bases, and 12 bases lay between the germline ends. CDR1 SGHTA and CDR2 FQGNSA come from the germline V gene. The length of the CDR3 is 16 residues. CDR3 nucleotides: TGTGCCAGCAGCTTTGCCCCCACAGGCTCTGGAAACACCATATATTTT. Its translation: CASSFAPTGSGNTIYF.

There are many counts of this clonotype. The chain combines TRBV12-3 or TRBV12-4 with TRBJ1-5; no reliable D call. This CDR3 contains 14 residues. Trimming removed 3 bases at V and 3 bases at J, with 9 bases between. The CDR3 sequence: CASSFGTYNQPQHF. Here the CDR3 DNA reads TGTGCCAGCAGTTTTGGAACATACAATCAGCCCCAGCATTTT.

This clonotype was counted at least ten times. V usage is TRBV5-1 and J usage is TRBJ2-3; D unresolved. Trimming took 2 bases from V and 6 from J, leaving 10 bases between them. The germline V gene encodes CDR1 SGHRS and CDR2 YFSETQ. The CDR3 runs to 13 residues. The CDR3: CASSFPGEDTQYF. The CDR3 DNA reads as TGCGCCAGCAGCTTCCCTGGCGAGGATACGCAGTATTTT.

This clonotype was observed many times. The chain employs TRBV19 and TRBJ2-7; 7 positions match TRBD1. Germline V lookup: CDR1 LNHDA, CDR2 SQIVND (reference sequence). Trimming at V came to 5 bases and at J to 2 bases, leaving 9 bases not matched to a gene. This CDR3 spans 15 amino acids. The CDR3, as DNA: TGTGCCAGTAGTGAAGCGACAGGGACCCCCTACGAGCAGTACTTC. It specifies CASSEATGTPYEQYF.

This clonotype came up many times. The rearrangement joins TRBV2 to TRBJ2-1; 14 bases fit TRBD2. The length of the CDR3 is 15 residues. J lost 9 bases, V lost 6 bases, and 7 bases had no gene match. Per germline, CDR1 SNHLY and CDR2 FYNNEI. CDR3 in amino acids: CASSPTSGRAGEQFF. The CDR3 region has the DNA TGTGCCAGCAGCCCGACTAGCGGGAGGGCCGGTGAGCAGTTCTTC.

This chain connects TRBV28 to TRBJ1-2; 7 bases fit TRBD1. With V trimmed by 4 bases and J by 4 bases, 6 bases remained unmatched. Per the germline V gene, CDR1 is MDHEN and CDR2 is SYDVKM. The CDR3 has 14 residues. CDR3 in amino acids: CASSSRGPGYGYTF. The CDR3 DNA follows: TGTGCCAGCAGTTCAAGGGGGCCTGGCTATGGCTACACCTTC.

The chain employs TRBV7-2 and TRBJ2-6; D is uncertain. V shed 1 base and J shed 0 bases, with 10 bases lying between them. Germline V CDR1 and CDR2: SGHTA, FQGNSA. This CDR3 region has 17 residues. CDR3 nucleotide sequence: TGTGCCAGCAGCTTAGTGCCGGGCCTCTCTGGGGCCAACGTCCTGACTTTC. As protein: CASSLVPGLSGANVLTF.